Listed here are 2 T cell receptor beta chains from one sample, sequenced in a study of T cells after yellow fever vaccination. Each CDR3 protein gets one entry after TCRdb re-called the 5' RACE reads with MiXCR. The repertoire has around 150,000 distinct CDR3 sequences, 6.5% to 8.5% of them found once; the top ten carry 2.5% to 3%. The sample was CD4+ T cells sorted from PBMCs, taken 5 days after the first yellow fever vaccination. The receptors stem from a man aged 18 to 30 who received the YFV17D yellow fever vaccine.

The CDR3: CANSQDLRGEQYV. As DNA, the CDR3 is TGCGCCAACAGCCAAGATTTGCGCGGAGAGCAGTACGTC. The V and J genes are TRBV4-3 and TRBJ2-7; D gene ambiguous. Looked up from germline, CDR1 is LGHNA and CDR2 is YSLEER. The CDR3 consists of 13 residues.

This clonotype was seen more than once but under ten times. The chain carries TRBV20-1 and TRBJ1-2; TRBD1 might be the D (6 bases). The V end was cut by 6 bases, the J end by 8 bases, with 13 bases between. Germline assignment: CDR1 DFQATT and CDR2 SNEGSKA (reference sequence). CDR3 size: 11 residues. The CDR3 protein is CSASKGGGYTF. The CDR3 coding sequence is TGCAGTGCCTCAAAAGGGGGAGGCTACACCTTC.